This T cell receptor beta chain derives from a study of blood T cells in healthy people across ages. Turning to the study itself: Template switching captured about one barcoded beta molecule per two T cells.

Findings and caveats of the study: Researchers deemed the diversity estimates from one million T cells underestimates. Strongly correlated with naive T cell percentage was TCR beta diversity.

A second PCR, run for roughly 7 to 11 cycles, used a sample-barcoded 5' primer plus a J-beta primer mix. Researchers report that a template-switch adaptor with 12 random nucleotides tagged each cDNA molecule. MiXCR, applied by TCRdb to the 5' RACE reads, yields one record per CDR3 protein. The profile covers approximately 900,000 distinct CDR3 sequences, with about 48% appearing a single time and around 15% taken by the ten largest. A remark on this clonotype: Its antigen is not known.

Per germline, CDR1 SEHNR and CDR2 FQNEAQ (reference sequence). The germline V and J ends were trimmed by 5 bases and 5 bases, with 22 bases remaining between them. This CDR3 region has 16 residues. The receptor comes from a man aged 25-40 years in good health. The sequenced sample was blood. This rearrangement joins TRBV7-9 to TRBJ2-7; weak D call: TRBD1 (5 bases). CDR3 coding DNA: TGTGCCAGCAGCCCCTTCGTGGGGCTTTCCCTCGACGAGCAGTACTTC. Protein product: CASSPFVGLSLDEQYF.